The 20 T cell receptor beta chains presented below share a single source sample, sequenced in a study of T cells in Graves' hyperthyroidism and ophthalmopathy (dated by TCRdb to between 2019 and 2020). Library preparation employed multiplex PCR. TCRdb shows the sequencer as Illumina HiSeq 2000. Amplification of TCR beta CDR3 regions was carried out from RNA transcripts. The first round of RT-PCR for the TCR CDR3 was performed with the HTBI primer set and the Qiagen OneStep RT-PCR kit. TCRdb applied fastp at Q25 and MiXCR to the public reads, then kept only in-frame beta chains. Each record represents a unique CDR3 protein, reported with the most common genes and DNA among its rows. This sample is represented by 620,000 or so distinct CDR3 sequences; roughly 15% of them were singletons. The ten largest clones represent around 12% of the sample. Sequencing was done on a sample of blood. These receptors were taken from a woman aged 45-59 years with Graves' ophthalmopathy.

This clonotype was picked up a small number of times. This rearrangement joins TRBV29-1 to TRBJ1-1, with a possible D match to TRBD1 (5 bases). Trimming shortened V by 2 bases and J by 1 base, and 14 bases separated the two germline ends. The CDR3 has 15 residues. Germline V gene sequence: CDR1 SQVTM, CDR2 ANQGSEA. The CDR3 is CSVETPSGQNTEAFF. CDR3 nucleotide sequence: TGCAGCGTTGAAACCCCCTCCGGACAGAACACTGAAGCTTTCTTT.

There are many counts of this clonotype. The chain links TRBV7-8 to TRBJ2-7, with 8 bases aligning to TRBD1. Germline CDR1 and CDR2: SGHVS and FQNEAQ. The CDR3 has 18 residues. V gave up 5 bases and J gave up 5 bases; unmatched junction bases: 20. The CDR3 region has the DNA TGTGCCAGCAGCATCGACGCGCTAAGTACAGGGGGTGCGAACGAGCAGTACTTC. Translated, it gives CASSIDALSTGGANEQYF. Combining the CDR3 with reference TRBV7-8 and TRBJ2-7 gives the whole variable domain GAGVSQSPRYKVAKRGQDVALRCDPISGHVSLFWYQQALGQGPEFLTYFQNEAQLDKSGLPSDRFFAERPEGSVSTLKIQRTQQEDSAVYLCASSIDALSTGGANEQYFGPGTRLTVT.

This clonotype has at least ten counts. The V and J genes are TRBV28 and TRBJ2-3; D gene uncertain. The CDR3 extends over 16 amino acids. CDR1 and CDR2 (germline): MDHEN, SYDVKM. Trimming shortened V by 4 bases and J by 4 bases, and 18 bases separated the two germline ends. The CDR3 DNA reads TGTGCCAGCAGTTCCCTTAGAATCCAAGACGCAGATACGCAGTATTTT. Translation gives CASSSLRIQDADTQYF.

This clonotype was detected many times. This chain links TRBV30 with TRBJ2-7; 8 nucleotides match TRBD2. The CDR3 runs to 14 residues. CDR1 GTSNPN and CDR2 SVGIG come from the germline V gene (reference sequence). The CDR3 here is CACGGPSGLYEQYF. The CDR3 nucleotides read TGTGCGTGTGGAGGTCCTAGCGGGCTCTACGAGCAGTACTTC. The full variable domain, completed using reference TRBV30 and TRBJ2-7, is SQTIHQWPATLVQPVGSPLSLECTVEGTSNPNLYWYRQAAGRGLQLLFYSVGIGQISSEVPQNLSASRPQDRQFILSSKKLLLSDSGFYLCACGGPSGLYEQYFGPGTRLTVT.

This clonotype was detected a few times. The chain is built from TRBV6-5 and TRBJ2-3, with TRBD1 as a possible D gene (6 bases). V was pared by 1 base and J by 4 bases, with 18 bases between. Germline V CDR1 and CDR2: MNHEY, SVGAGI. The CDR3 loop spans 17 amino acids. This CDR3 is CASSYWGQPSSSDTQYF. The CDR3 DNA reads TGTGCCAGCAGTTACTGGGGACAACCCTCTAGCTCAGATACGCAGTATTTT.

This sequence joins TRBV19 and TRBJ1-1; no definite D call. Germline loops: CDR1 LNHDA, CDR2 SQIVND (reference sequence). The CDR3 is 13 residues long. With 3 bases removed from V and 1 base from J, the gap between germline ends came to 6 bases. The CDR3 region has the DNA TGTGCCAGTAGTATTGACCCGAACACTGAAGCTTTCTTT. It specifies CASSIDPNTEAFF.

At least ten counts were recorded for this clonotype. The V gene is TRBV30, the J gene TRBJ2-1; TRBD2 aligns across 14 bases. The V gene end was trimmed by 0 bases and the J gene end by 9 bases; junction bases not matched to a gene: 13. The CDR3 has 18 residues. CDR1 and CDR2 (germline): GTSNPN, SVGIG (reference sequence). Here the CDR3 DNA reads TGTGCCTGGAGTGTTTTCCGACTAGCGGGAGGGTATGATGGTGAGCAGTTCTTC. Its translation is CAWSVFRLAGGYDGEQFF.

Turning to this clonotype: The junction and the germline gene differ at one end; a read error may be behind it. The J gene is TRBJ1-4, the V gene TRBV5-1, with 8 bases that match TRBD1. This CDR3 is built from 15 residues. CDR1 is SGHRS, CDR2 YFSETQ, per germline. As DNA, the CDR3 is TGCACCAGCAGCTTGGGTGGACAGGGAAATGAAAAACTGTTTTTT. As protein: CTSSLGGQGNEKLFF.

Only one count was recorded for this clonotype. The gene calls are TRBV7-3 and TRBJ2-7, with 9 bases aligning to TRBD2. With V trimmed by 2 bases and J by 5 bases, 4 bases remained unmatched. Germline CDR1 SGHTA, CDR2 FQGTGA. The CDR3 covers 14 residues. CDR3 sequence reads: CASSLDGGRDEQYF. CDR3 bases: TGTGCCAGCAGCTTAGATGGCGGGAGGGACGAGCAGTACTTC.

This clonotype was detected ten times or more. The rearrangement links TRBV5-1 to TRBJ2-1, with 10 bases aligning to TRBD2. Germline CDR1 and CDR2: SGHRS and YFSETQ. Unmatched junction bases numbered 3, after V lost 2 bases and J lost 4 bases. There are 15 residues in the CDR3. CDR3 loop: CASSFSAGGYNEQFF. The CDR3 coding sequence is TGCGCCAGCAGCTTCTCAGCGGGAGGGTACAATGAGCAGTTCTTC.

The sample holds many counts of this clonotype. The chain recombines TRBV30 with TRBJ2-1; 9 bases are a match to TRBD2. Germline lookup yields CDR1 GTSNPN and CDR2 SVGIG (reference sequence). The CDR3 has 14 amino acids. The V segment lost 5 bases and the J segment 8 bases; nucleotides outside the gene matches: 10. CDR3 amino acids: CAWGLAGVGHEQFF. The CDR3 coding sequence is TGTGCCTGGGGCTTAGCGGGAGTCGGCCATGAGCAGTTCTTC.

This clonotype was seen only a few times. At one boundary the junction diverges from the germline segment, which might be a read error. The chain uses TRBV7-7 and TRBJ2-2; D ambiguous. CDR1 SSHAT and CDR2 FNYEAQ come from the germline V gene (reference sequence). CDR3 length equals 13 residues. The CDR3 sequence: CASSLAATGELFF. The DNA for the CDR3 is TGTGCTAGCAGCTTAGCAGCCACCGGGGAGCTGTTTTTT.

This clonotype was seen only a few times. V usage is TRBV30 and J usage is TRBJ2-1; 7 nucleotides agree with TRBD2. Germline V gives CDR1 GTSNPN, CDR2 SVGIG (reference sequence). The CDR3 runs to 15 residues. V trimming: 1 base; J trimming: 10 bases; junction bases outside the gene matches: 13. Written as DNA, the CDR3 is TGTGCCTGGAGTGGCGAGGCGGGAGATTCAGGAGAGCAGTTCTTC. This codes for CAWSGEAGDSGEQFF.

This clonotype has more than one count but fewer than ten. The chain recombines TRBV5-1 with TRBJ2-5; 7 bases are a match to TRBD2. V dropped 6 bases and J dropped 1; count of bases not matched to a gene: 6. Germline V gene lookup returns CDR1 SGHRS and CDR2 YFSETQ. The CDR3 length is 14 residues. CDR3 DNA: TGCGCCAGCACCCGAACTAGCGCCCAAGAGACCCAGTACTTC. The encoded protein is CASTRTSAQETQYF. Filled out from reference TRBV5-1 and TRBJ2-5, the complete variable domain reads KAGVTQTPRYLIKTRGQQVTLSCSPISGHRSVSWYQQTPGQGLQFLFEYFSETQRNKGNFPGRFSGRQFSNSRSEMNVSTLELGDSALYLCASTRTSAQETQYFGPGTRLLVL.

This clonotype has a count of ten or more. V usage is TRBV7-3 and J usage is TRBJ2-4; no clear D. The germline V and J ends were trimmed by 3 bases and 9 bases, with 9 bases remaining between them. From germline, CDR1 is SGHTA and CDR2 FQGTGA. This CDR3 contains 12 residues. CDR3 protein: CASSLRPGIQYF. CDR3 nucleotides: TGTGCCAGCAGCTTGAGGCCAGGCATTCAGTACTTC.

This clonotype was detected many times. The chain is built from TRBV12-3 or TRBV12-4 and TRBJ2-1; 11 bases fit TRBD2. This CDR3 region has 15 residues. J was trimmed by 5 bases and V by 6 bases; bases with no gene match: 6. CDR3 in amino acids: CASSPLAGANNEQFF. The CDR3 DNA reads as TGTGCCAGCAGCCCACTAGCGGGAGCGAACAATGAGCAGTTCTTC.

This clonotype was seen repeatedly, ten times or more. V gene TRBV7-9 combines with J gene TRBJ2-5, with TRBD1 matching 9 bases. Trimming cost V 5 bases and J 7 bases; bases outside gene matches: 8. CDR3 length equals 14 residues. Germline-derived CDR1 and CDR2 are SEHNR and FQNEAQ (reference sequence). For the CDR3, the DNA is TGTGCCAGCAGCCTTCGGACAGGGGACGGGACCCAGTACTTC. Amino acids: CASSLRTGDGTQYF.

This clonotype showed up many times. V gene TRBV7-8 combines with J gene TRBJ1-1; tentatively, D is TRBD1 (6 bases). CDR3 length equals 14 residues. Looked up from germline, CDR1 is SGHVS and CDR2 is FQNEAQ. Deletions cut 5 bases from V and 4 bases from J, with 14 bases between. This chain's CDR3 is CASSLETGSTEAFF. In DNA form, the CDR3 reads TGTGCCAGCAGCCTCGAAACAGGGAGCACTGAAGCTTTCTTT.

Comments on this clonotype: A much larger clone is a single base away; this may be a read error. The chain recombines TRBV12-3 or TRBV12-4 with TRBJ2-7; tentatively, D is TRBD2 (6 bases). The CDR3 is 12 residues long. CDR3 protein: CASSPRTTEQHF. Here the CDR3 DNA reads TGTGCCAGCAGTCCGAGGACTACCGAGCAGCACTTC.

This clonotype has ten or more counts. The chain couples TRBV30 to TRBJ2-7, with unresolved D. The CDR3 spans 14 residues. Looked up from germline, CDR1 is GTSNPN and CDR2 is SVGIG (reference sequence). V was pared by 4 bases and J by 4 bases, with 17 bases between. CDR3 protein: CAWTAGYPLYEQYF. The CDR3 DNA follows: TGTGCCTGGACCGCCGGCTATCCCCTTTACGAGCAGTACTTC. The whole variable domain, filled in from reference TRBV30 and TRBJ2-7, reads SQTIHQWPATLVQPVGSPLSLECTVEGTSNPNLYWYRQAAGRGLQLLFYSVGIGQISSEVPQNLSASRPQDRQFILSSKKLLLSDSGFYLCAWTAGYPLYEQYFGPGTRLTVT.